The 2 T cell receptor beta chains below come from one sample, sequenced in a study of early T cells in non-severe SARS-CoV-2 infection. TCRdb ran MiXCR on the 5' RACE reads and lists one entry per CDR3 protein. The table shows around 99,000 distinct CDR3 sequences, with 11% occurring only once. Sequencing input: whole blood. These receptors all stem from an adult who was a healthcare worker with PCR-confirmed SARS-CoV-2 infection or an uninfected control (not recorded which).

The table lists this clonotype with many counts. V and J are TRBV2 and TRBJ2-1; 14 bases align to TRBD2. V lost 3 bases and J lost 9; bases outside the gene matches: 13. From germline, CDR1 is SNHLY and CDR2 FYNNEI. This CDR3 comprises 18 residues. DNA of the CDR3: TGTGCCAGCAGTGAGGCGGGGACTAGCGGGAGTTACCTGTTTGAGCAGTTCTTC. Amino acid sequence: CASSEAGTSGSYLFEQFF. Drawing the rest from reference TRBV2 and TRBJ2-1, the complete variable domain is EPEVTQTPSHQVTQMGQEVILRCVPISNHLYFYWYRQILGQKVEFLVSFYNNEISEKSEIFDDQFSVERPDGSNFTLKIRSTKLEDSAMYFCASSEAGTSGSYLFEQFFGPGTRLTVL.

This clonotype was detected only once. The chain carries TRBV5-1 and TRBJ2-1; 12 nucleotides line up with TRBD2. The CDR3 length is 17 residues. Germline V gene lookup returns CDR1 SGHRS and CDR2 YFSETQ. Losses at the gene ends were 4 bases for V and 7 bases for J; bases not matched to a gene: 12. The CDR3 nucleotides read TGCGCCAGCAGCCAGGGAGTAGGACTAGCGGGGATAAATGAGCAGTTCTTC. Translation: CASSQGVGLAGINEQFF.